This passage covers 2 T cell receptor beta chains from one sample sequenced in a study of blood T cell repertoires in COVID-19. Data came from immunoSEQ multiplex PCR; TCRdb stores just in-frame clones and leaves some out. The repertoire holds fewer than 500,000 clones, with approximately 77% as singletons. The sample was peripheral blood. These receptors were collected from a human donor with acute or convalescent COVID-19. The donor label of this sample is uncertain.

This clone was seen only once. The gene calls are TRBV19 and TRBJ2-3, with 7 bases lining up with TRBD1. V trimming: 9 bases; J trimming: 0 bases; junction bases outside the gene matches: 9. Germline CDR1 LNHDA, CDR2 SQIVND (reference sequence). The CDR3 runs to 15 residues. CDR3 DNA sequence: TGTGCCAGCAGCCTTAGGGGGCTTAGCACAGATACGCAGTATTTT. It is translated as CASSLRGLSTDTQYF.

This chain uses TRBV6-6 with TRBJ1-5, with a possible D match to TRBD1 (5 bases). CDR3 length equals 14 residues. The germline V and J ends were trimmed by 5 bases and 2 bases, with 10 bases remaining between them. In germline, CDR1 is MNHNY, CDR2 SVGAGI (reference sequence). The CDR3 region is CASSPPRGNQPQHF. The CDR3, as DNA: TGTGCCAGCAGTCCCCCCAGGGGCAATCAGCCCCAGCATTTT.